What follows are 6 T cell receptor beta chains derived from one specimen sequenced in a study of Ad26.COV2.S vaccination and SARS-CoV-2 variants. The treatment was: approximately 18 received Ad26.COV2.S at low or high dose, single or two shots; about 5 received placebo; per-sample allocation not given. Sampling was performed 63 days after the first vaccine or placebo injection. Using immunoSEQ multiplex PCR, the repertoire was profiled, and TCRdb retains in-frame clones only, with some absent. The data show more than 300,000 clones, with roughly 90% seen just once and about 5% held by the top ten. The sequencing used peripheral blood, collected in a trial of Ad26.COV2.S vaccine versus placebo. These TCRs come from a person between 18 and 65 years old who received the Ad26.COV2.S COVID-19 vaccine or a placebo.

The rearrangement uses TRBV24-1 and TRBJ2-1; D call uncertain. The germline V gene encodes CDR1 KGHDR and CDR2 SFDVKD. This CDR3 is built from 16 residues. Trimming cost V 4 bases and J 0 bases, with 12 bases left between them. The CDR3 loop is CATSDPARSSYNEQFF. The CDR3 DNA reads TGTGCCACCAGTGACCCTGCTAGGAGCTCCTACAATGAGCAGTTCTTC.

This chain joins TRBV4-2 and TRBJ1-1, with 10 nucleotides matching TRBD1. Germline V gene sequence: CDR1 LGHNA, CDR2 YNFKEQ. With V trimmed by 2 bases and J by 3 bases, 6 bases remained unmatched. The CDR3 spans 16 residues. As DNA, the CDR3 is TGTGCCAGCAGCCAACCTCTGGGACAGGGGTACACTGAAGCTTTCTTT. Protein: CASSQPLGQGYTEAFF.

This clone came up a few times. The V call is TRBV7-3, the J call TRBJ1-2; D remains unclear. This CDR3 contains 14 residues. The germline V gene encodes CDR1 SGHTA and CDR2 FQGTGA. V was clipped by 2 bases and J by 0 bases, with 7 bases between them. CDR3 nucleotide sequence: TGTGCCAGCAGCTTATGCGGCACTAACTATGGCTACACCTTC. It encodes CASSLCGTNYGYTF.

This chain joins TRBV4-2 and TRBJ1-2, with TRBD1 matching over 7 bases. This CDR3 is 17 amino acids long. CDR1 and CDR2 (germline): LGHNA, YNFKEQ. The trim removed 0 bases at V and 1 base at J, leaving 8 bases unmatched. For the CDR3, the DNA is TGTGCCAGCAGCCAAGAACCCACAGGGGACCTTAACTATGGCTACACCTTC. Its translation: CASSQEPTGDLNYGYTF.

This chain connects TRBV4-3 to TRBJ1-1, with D unclear. V lost 3 bases to trimming and J lost 4 bases, with 9 bases between them. The CDR3 has 13 amino acids. Germline V lookup: CDR1 LGHNA, CDR2 YSLEER. This CDR3 reads CASSHGLSTEAFF. CDR3 DNA sequence: TGCGCCAGCAGCCATGGGCTTAGCACTGAAGCTTTCTTT.

With respect to this clone: Other DNA variants within this sample encode the same CDR3. This chain links TRBV7-9 with TRBJ1-3; no definite D call. Germline-derived CDR1 and CDR2 are SEHNR and FQNEAQ (reference sequence). With 2 bases removed from V and 0 bases from J, the gap between germline ends came to 2 bases. The CDR3 runs to 13 residues. In nucleotides, the CDR3 is TGTGCCAGCAGCTTAAGCTCTGGAAACACCATATATTTT. As protein: CASSLSSGNTIYF. Using reference TRBV7-9 and TRBJ1-3 for the parts outside the CDR3, the full variable domain is DTGVSQNPRHKITKRGQNVTFRCDPISEHNRLYWYRQTLGQGPEFLTYFQNEAQLEKSRLLSDRFSAERPKGSFSTLEIQRTEQGDSAMYLCASSLSSGNTIYFGEGSWLTVV.